The 23 T cell receptor beta chains below were found in one sample sequenced in a study of T cell repertoires in cytomegalovirus infection. TCRdb re-analysed the reads in MiXCR, keeping a single row per CDR3 protein. The profile covers almost 500,000 distinct CDR3 sequences, with approximately 10% appearing a single time and around 9.6% taken by the ten largest. The sample was PBMCs. The receptors shown here come from a human donor in good health (CMV status not recorded). Some clones in this sample may be carry-over from other donors' samples.

Ten or more counts support this clonotype. The chain links TRBV2 to TRBJ1-1; 11 bases line up with TRBD1. CDR3 length equals 15 residues. From germline, CDR1 is SNHLY and CDR2 FYNNEI. V lost 9 bases and J lost 1; bases outside the gene matches: 7. CDR3: CARNRDRGRNTEAFF. The CDR3 DNA sequence: TGTGCCAGGAATAGGGACAGGGGGAGGAACACTGAAGCTTTCTTT. Using reference TRBV2 and TRBJ1-1 for the parts outside the CDR3, the full variable domain is EPEVTQTPSHQVTQMGQEVILRCVPISNHLYFYWYRQILGQKVEFLVSFYNNEISEKSEIFDDQFSVERPDGSNFTLKIRSTKLEDSAMYFCARNRDRGRNTEAFFGQGTRLTVV.

This clonotype was counted many times. Written as DNA, the CDR3 is TGTGCCAGTAGTGTCAGAGCTTTTACCGGGACTAGCGGGAGAACTTACAATGAGCAGTTCTTC. Amino acids: CASSVRAFTGTSGRTYNEQFF. This sequence joins TRBV19 and TRBJ2-1; TRBD2 agrees at 14 bases. After removal of 5 bases from V and 4 bases from J, the junction contained 19 bases not matched to a gene. Germline V gene lookup returns CDR1 LNHDA and CDR2 SQIVND (reference sequence). This CDR3 is built from 21 residues.

The sample holds a few counts of this clonotype. The chain has TRBV27 and TRBJ2-7; D is uncertain. This CDR3 is 13 amino acids long. The germline gives CDR1 MNHEY, CDR2 SMNVEV (reference sequence). Trimming stripped 5 bases from V and 2 bases from J, with 10 bases between. The CDR3 loop is CASSPIGTYEQYF. DNA for the CDR3: TGTGCCAGCAGTCCCATTGGGACCTACGAGCAGTACTTC.

This clonotype was recorded many times. The V gene is TRBV20-1, the J gene TRBJ2-3, with D possibly being TRBD2 (5 bases). The CDR3 runs 15 residues. In germline, CDR1 is DFQATT, CDR2 SNEGSKA (reference sequence). V was shortened by 4 bases and J by 0 bases, with 14 bases between the two germline ends. The CDR3 DNA is TGCAGTGCTACTACCGGGAAATTTAGCACAGATACGCAGTATTTT. This translates into CSATTGKFSTDTQYF.

The table lists this clonotype with a few counts. The chain has TRBV3-1 and TRBJ2-7; 8 bases agree with TRBD2. V trimming: 1 base; J trimming: 6 bases; junction bases outside the gene matches: 2. The CDR3 runs to 13 residues. From germline, CDR1 is LGHDT and CDR2 YNNKEL (reference sequence). The CDR3 DNA follows: TGTGCCAGCAGCCAAGTAGCGGGGACCGAGCAGTACTTC. Residues: CASSQVAGTEQYF.

Ten or more counts support this clonotype. This chain uses TRBV7-9 with TRBJ1-6; perhaps TRBD1 as D (5 bases). V lost 8 bases to trimming and J lost 5 bases, with 16 bases between them. The CDR3 totals 15 residues. CDR1 is SEHNR and CDR2 is FQNEAQ in the germline V gene (reference sequence). This chain's CDR3 is CASGPLGGDNSPLHF. In DNA, the CDR3 is TGTGCCAGCGGGCCCTTGGGGGGTGATAATTCACCCCTCCACTTT.

This clonotype was seen more than once but under ten times. This chain links TRBV5-8 with TRBJ1-5; maybe TRBD1 (6 bases). The CDR3 runs 16 residues. V was trimmed by 4 bases and J by 0 bases, leaving 14 bases between them. Germline lookup yields CDR1 SGHTS and CDR2 YDEGEE. CDR3 coding DNA: TGTGCCAGCAGCGCAGACAGGTTCCATAGCAATCAGCCCCAGCATTTT. This codes for CASSADRFHSNQPQHF. Drawing the rest from reference TRBV5-8 and TRBJ1-5, the complete variable domain is EAGVTQSPTHLIKTRGQQATLRCSPISGHTSVYWYQQALGLGLQFLLWYDEGEERNRGNFPPRFSGRQFPNYSSELNVNALELEDSALYLCASSADRFHSNQPQHFGDGTRLSIL.

The chain links TRBV20-1 to TRBJ1-5; 10 bases are shared with TRBD1. Trimming at V came to 6 bases and at J to 5 bases, leaving 7 bases not matched to a gene. Germline loops: CDR1 DFQATT, CDR2 SNEGSKA (reference sequence). The CDR3 has 14 amino acids. The CDR3 sequence is CSAQTGGEDQPQHF. CDR3 coding DNA: TGCAGTGCACAGACAGGGGGCGAGGATCAGCCCCAGCATTTT.

The sample holds many counts of this clonotype. The chain employs TRBV7-2 and TRBJ2-2; no clear D. The CDR3 runs 15 residues. CDR1 is SGHTA and CDR2 is FQGNSA in the germline V gene. Trimming pared 1 base from V and 4 bases from J, leaving 10 bases between. CDR3 region: CASSLEPVGTGELFF. The CDR3 DNA sequence: TGTGCCAGCAGCTTAGAGCCCGTGGGCACCGGGGAGCTGTTTTTT.

This clonotype was seen ten or more times. The chain links TRBV7-9 to TRBJ2-7; 9 bases align to TRBD1. CDR1 SEHNR and CDR2 FQNEAQ come from the germline V gene (reference sequence). The CDR3 is 15 amino acids. After removal of 11 bases from V and 7 bases from J, the junction contained 18 bases not matched to a gene. CDR3 protein: CAAEGDRTGAHEQYF. The CDR3 DNA reads TGTGCCGCAGAGGGTGACAGGACAGGGGCACATGAGCAGTACTTC.

This clonotype was seen only a few times. This chain uses TRBV27 with TRBJ2-7; maybe TRBD1 (5 bases). Germline values: CDR1 MNHEY, CDR2 SMNVEV (reference sequence). Trimming cost V 2 bases and J 4 bases, with 12 bases left between them. The CDR3 contains 14 residues. The CDR3 DNA follows: TGTGCCAGCAGTTTAGTCAGGGTTGGGTACGAGCAGTACTTC. Its protein is CASSLVRVGYEQYF.

Many counts were recorded for this clonotype. The CDR3 DNA is TGTGCCAGCAGCTTAGTCGTCGCTAGCAGGGGCGATGAGCAGTTCTTC. It codes for CASSLVVASRGDEQFF. The chain links TRBV7-2 to TRBJ2-1, with D perhaps TRBD1 (6 bases). The CDR3 spans 16 residues. Germline lookup yields CDR1 SGHTA and CDR2 FQGNSA. The V gene lost 1 base and the J gene lost 8 bases, with 18 bases spanning the gap.

The DNA of the CDR3 is TGTGCCAGCAGTCCCTGGACAGGGGGTTCGGTGAACTATGGCTACACCTTC. Its translation is CASSPWTGGSVNYGYTF. The chain joins TRBV27 to TRBJ1-2; 10 nucleotides line up with TRBD1. This CDR3 region has 17 residues. Trimming cost V 5 bases and J 2 bases; bases outside gene matches: 11. The V gene's germline CDR1 is MNHEY and CDR2 SMNVEV (reference sequence).

This clonotype occurred many times. As DNA, the CDR3 is TGTGCCAGCAGCTTAGGGACTGCGAACAAAGAGACCCAGTACTTC. Protein: CASSLGTANKETQYF. This chain links TRBV7-9 with TRBJ2-5, with a tentative D call TRBD2 (5 bases). This CDR3 region has 15 residues. Between the trimmed V and J ends, which lost 1 base and 3 bases, there was a span of 12 bases. Per the germline V gene, CDR1 is SEHNR and CDR2 is FQNEAQ (reference sequence).

The V gene is TRBV19, the J gene TRBJ2-1, with 8 bases that match TRBD2. V was clipped by 4 bases and J by 9 bases; unmatched bases: 8. This CDR3 region has 14 residues. Germline V gene lookup returns CDR1 LNHDA and CDR2 SQIVND (reference sequence). This chain's CDR3 is CASSRSSGTGEQFF. The CDR3 bases are TGTGCCAGTAGTAGGAGTAGCGGGACTGGTGAGCAGTTCTTC.

This clonotype was counted only a few times. The chain couples TRBV19 to TRBJ2-1; D gene uncertain. CDR3 length equals 15 residues. V was pared by 3 bases and J by 2 bases, with 11 bases between. Germline V lookup: CDR1 LNHDA, CDR2 SQIVND (reference sequence). CDR3 residues: CASSMLSSTYNEQFF. CDR3 in DNA: TGTGCCAGTAGTATGCTCTCCTCTACCTACAATGAGCAGTTCTTC.

This clonotype has a handful of counts. The chain links TRBV11-2 to TRBJ1-6; TRBD1 might be the D (5 bases). Trimming took 0 bases from V and 14 from J, leaving 14 bases between them. Per germline, CDR1 SGHAT and CDR2 FQNNGV. This CDR3 region has 14 residues. The CDR3 nucleotides are TGTGCCAGCAGCTTAGAAGTGTGGGGCAAGTCCCTCCACTTT. Translation gives CASSLEVWGKSLHF.

The rearrangement links TRBV29-1 to TRBJ2-7, with D unresolved. With 4 bases removed from V and 1 base from J, the gap between germline ends came to 2 bases. Germline CDR1 SQVTM, CDR2 ANQGSEA. This CDR3 contains 10 residues. The CDR3 loop is CSVGSYEQYF. The CDR3 coding sequence is TGCAGCGTTGGTTCCTACGAGCAGTACTTC.

The chain links TRBV29-1 to TRBJ1-1; tentative D call: TRBD1 (6 bases). The germline V gene encodes CDR1 SQVTM and CDR2 ANQGSEA. Trimming pared 6 bases from V and 3 bases from J, leaving 11 bases between. This CDR3 has 12 residues. CDR3 nucleotides: TGCAGCGTAATGGACAGCCACACTGAAGCTTTCTTT. It is translated as CSVMDSHTEAFF.

This clonotype was seen more than once but under ten times. The chain uses TRBV2 and TRBJ1-1; D is unresolved. CDR1 is SNHLY, CDR2 FYNNEI, per germline. V lost 4 bases to trimming and J lost 1 base, with 10 bases between them. The CDR3 loop spans 14 amino acids. The CDR3, as DNA: TGTGCCAGCAGTGTCCGTGCAGGGAACACTGAAGCTTTCTTT. Encoded protein: CASSVRAGNTEAFF. The variable domain in full, with the rest retrieved from reference TRBV2 and TRBJ1-1, is EPEVTQTPSHQVTQMGQEVILRCVPISNHLYFYWYRQILGQKVEFLVSFYNNEISEKSEIFDDQFSVERPDGSNFTLKIRSTKLEDSAMYFCASSVRAGNTEAFFGQGTRLTVV.

This clonotype was found many times. This sequence joins TRBV20-1 and TRBJ2-6; 8 nucleotides match TRBD1. V was pared by 0 bases and J by 3 bases, with 10 bases of the junction left unmatched. In germline, CDR1 is DFQATT, CDR2 SNEGSKA (reference sequence). CDR3 length equals 18 residues. The CDR3 sequence is CSARDLRTGMYGANVLTF. DNA for the CDR3: TGCAGTGCTAGAGATTTACGGACAGGGATGTATGGGGCCAACGTCCTGACTTTC.

CDR3 region: CASSELRGAQETQYF. In nucleotides, the CDR3 is TGTGCCAGCAGTGAATTGCGGGGGGCCCAAGAGACCCAGTACTTC. The V call is TRBV2, the J call TRBJ2-5, with 8 nucleotides matching TRBD2. Germline CDR1 SNHLY, CDR2 FYNNEI. The CDR3 sequence is 15 residues long. J was trimmed by 1 base and V by 2 bases; bases with no gene match: 3.

This clonotype was recorded at least ten times. The CDR3 sequence is CASSLYGADTIYF. CDR3 in DNA: TGTGCCAGCAGCTTATACGGCGCGGACACCATATATTTT. The chain joins TRBV7-6 to TRBJ1-3; no firm D call. CDR3 size: 13 residues. Trimming took off 2 bases at V and 8 bases at J, with 10 bases between the two ends. CDR1 and CDR2 (germline): SGHVS, FNYEAQ.